A selection of T cell receptor beta chains follows, all from one sample in a study of shared clonotypes between healthy human individuals. Assay: immunoSEQ multiplex PCR; the TCRdb copy retains only in-frame clones and omits some. Of about 2 million clones listed, about 95% are singletons. Sequenced material: naive CD8+ T cells sorted from blood. The receptors stem from a man aged 18 to 29 in good health. Each CDR3 is given without its conserved first and last residue. Fields, in order: J gene, D gene, V gene, CDR3 protein. A D gene is named only where the DNA matches it firmly.

TRBJ2-2,NA,TRBV29-1,SVDRGTGELF
TRBJ2-7,NA,TRBV7-2,ASSLGPNYEQY
TRBJ2-1,TRBD1,TRBV7-7,ASSLAQGNEQF
TRBJ2-1,NA,TRBV13,ASSFQGLSSYNEQF
TRBJ2-1,NA,TRBV9,ASSVGVAEYNEQF
TRBJ2-1,TRBD2,TRBV4-3,ASSQVALAGNEQF
TRBJ1-4,NA,TRBV10-3,AISEGTNEKLF
TRBJ1-5,TRBD1,TRBV19,ASMGQGLNQPQH
TRBJ2-5,NA,TRBV9,ASSADGSVGETQY
TRBJ1-2,TRBD1,TRBV2,ASSGQGKNYGYT
TRBJ2-7,NA,TRBV10-3,ATQADRGVLVYEQY
TRBJ2-7,NA,TRBV2,ASSELWDSYEQY
TRBJ2-7,NA,TRBV18,ASSPTKYEQY
TRBJ1-5,TRBD1,TRBV2,ASTRDSQPLGPQH
TRBJ1-1,NA,TRBV10-2,ASSGREFEAF
TRBJ2-5,NA,TRBV5-1,ASSSDSKETQY
TRBJ2-7,NA,TRBV2,ASRGTLTSYEQY
TRBJ2-3,NA,TRBV5-6,ASSPTSEGGDTQY
TRBJ2-1,TRBD2,TRBV4-3,ASSHGTSGDNEQF
TRBJ1-2,NA,TRBV27,ASSLTETADYGYT
TRBJ2-7,NA,TRBV11-2,ASSFGGPSEQY
TRBJ1-1,NA,TRBV14,ASTMERGTEAF
TRBJ2-3,NA,TRBV7-6,ASSLAEASTDTQY
TRBJ1-2,TRBD1,TRBV28,ASSFETGLGYT
TRBJ1-4,NA,TRBV11-2,ASSLVSPEEKLF
TRBJ2-3,NA,TRBV12-5,ASGLYGGGLSTDTQY
TRBJ1-6,NA,TRBV6-1,ASRTESSYNSPLH
TRBJ2-6,NA,TRBV21-1,ASSHRTAYSGANVLT
TRBJ2-7,NA,TRBV7-9,ASTPGSLYEQY
TRBJ2-7,NA,TRBV4-3,ASSQDRVGTGSGAYEQY
TRBJ1-1,TRBD1,TRBV28,ASSIQGGNTEAF
TRBJ2-2,NA,TRBV25-1,ASSEHRSGELF
TRBJ2-7,NA,TRBV7-7,ASSLAGSHEQY
TRBJ1-2,NA,TRBV4-3,ASSQDIAGESDGYT
TRBJ1-1,NA,TRBV6-5,ASSWASGGTEAF
TRBJ2-5,TRBD1,TRBV5-6,ASSSTGDLVHQETQY
TRBJ2-7,TRBD1,TRBV14,ASSQTPGTGSYEQY
TRBJ2-1,TRBD2,TRBV6-5,ASSYSVLAAYNEQF
TRBJ2-1,TRBD2,TRBV7-8,ASSLAYLGSGANNEQF
TRBJ2-7,NA,TRBV29-1,SVEVIETDSYEQY
TRBJ2-7,TRBD1,TRBV4-1,ASSHGQGMNNEQY
TRBJ2-5,TRBD2,TRBV29-1,SVGGLAGPQETQY
TRBJ1-1,NA,TRBV4-1,ASSRSRGNTEAF
TRBJ2-7,NA,TRBV9,ASSVGVLYEQY
TRBJ2-3,NA,TRBV28,ASSLRLAQYTDTQY